These 17 T cell receptor beta chains were all obtained from the same sample, sequenced in a study of T cell clones after liver transplantation. Data came from immunoSEQ multiplex PCR; TCRdb stores just in-frame clones and leaves some out. The sample shows about 70,000 clones, roughly 80% of them seen only once. This specimen was CD4+ T cells from blood, taken 12 months after liver transplant. These receptors were taken from a human patient who received a liver transplant. Some of these T cells may belong to the graft donor.

The genes are TRBV6-6 and TRBJ2-7, with 11 bases lining up with TRBD1. The CDR3 is 14 residues long. Germline V gives CDR1 MNHNY, CDR2 SVGAGI (reference sequence). Trimming at V came to 4 bases and at J to 3 bases, leaving 2 bases not matched to a gene. The CDR3 protein is CASSSGTGGYEQYF. The DNA of the CDR3 is TGTGCCAGCAGTTCCGGGACAGGGGGCTACGAGCAGTACTTC.

The chain combines TRBV28 with TRBJ1-4, with D unresolved. The ends were cut back, 5 bases at V and 13 bases at J, with 11 bases in the middle. Per the germline V gene, CDR1 is MDHEN and CDR2 is SYDVKM. The CDR3 spans 11 residues. The DNA for the CDR3 is TGTGCCAGCAGTCAGAGACGGGGACTGTTTTTT. Amino acids: CASSQRRGLFF. Complete variable domain (other parts from reference TRBV28 and TRBJ1-4): DVKVTQSSRYLVKRTGEKVFLECVQDMDHENMFWYRQDPGLGLRLIYFSYDVKMKEKGDIPEGYSVSREKKERFSLILESASTNQTSMYLCASSQRRGLFFGSGTQLSVL.

The chain recombines TRBV6-6 with TRBJ1-4, with 7 nucleotides matching TRBD1. Germline V lookup: CDR1 MNHNY, CDR2 SVGAGI (reference sequence). V lost 4 bases, J lost 5 bases, and 10 bases stayed unmatched. The CDR3 contains 16 residues. In DNA form, the CDR3 reads TGTGCCAGCAGTTCGGGGACAGCGATCGGAAATGAAAAACTGTTTTTT. Translating it yields CASSSGTAIGNEKLFF.

The rearrangement joins TRBV5-1 to TRBJ1-3; no clear D gene. The CDR3 extends over 14 amino acids. The germline gives CDR1 SGHRS, CDR2 YFSETQ. The V end was cut by 0 bases, the J end by 0 bases, with 4 bases between. CDR3 DNA sequence: TGCGCCAGCAGCTTGGGTGCCTCTGGAAACACCATATATTTT. It is translated as CASSLGASGNTIYF.

V and J are TRBV9 and TRBJ1-4; no reliable D call. CDR3 length: 13 residues. Germline CDR1 and CDR2: SGDLS and YYNGEE. The germline V and J ends were trimmed by 4 bases and 7 bases, with 11 bases remaining between them. The CDR3 bases are TGTGCCAGCAGCCCGAACCGTGGTGAAAAACTGTTTTTT. It encodes CASSPNRGEKLFF. The full variable domain, with the rest looked up from reference TRBV9 and TRBJ1-4, is DSGVTQTPKHLITATGQRVTLRCSPRSGDLSVYWYQQSLDQGLQFLIQYYNGEERAKGNILERFSAQQFPDLHSELNLSSLELGDSALYFCASSPNRGEKLFFGSGTQLSVL.

This clone was seen a single time. This rearrangement joins TRBV19 to TRBJ2-3; perhaps TRBD2 as D (6 bases). The CDR3 is made up of 17 amino acids. Germline CDR1 and CDR2: LNHDA and SQIVND (reference sequence). Trimming left V 1 base short and J 1 base short, with 15 bases between. The CDR3 reads CASSIARDSWGTDTQYF. CDR3 coding DNA: TGTGCCAGTAGTATAGCCCGGGACTCCTGGGGCACAGATACGCAGTATTTT.

The V gene is TRBV7-2, the J gene TRBJ1-1; D is possibly TRBD1 (5 bases). V lost 2 bases, J lost 1 base, and 14 bases lay in between. This CDR3 is built from 16 residues. Germline CDR1 and CDR2: SGHTA and FQGNSA. This chain's CDR3 is CASSLMTVSPNTEAFF. The CDR3 nucleotides are TGTGCCAGCAGCTTAATGACAGTAAGCCCGAACACTGAAGCTTTCTTT.

V is TRBV7-2 and J is TRBJ2-7; 10 bases are shared with TRBD2. The CDR3 extends over 14 amino acids. The V gene end was trimmed by 4 bases and the J gene end by 4 bases; junction bases not matched to a gene: 4. Looked up from germline, CDR1 is SGHTA and CDR2 is FQGNSA. CDR3 in DNA: TGTGCCAGCAGCTCTAGCGGGAGCGGTTACGAGCAGTACTTC. This gives the protein CASSSSGSGYEQYF.

This clone was counted a few times. This rearrangement joins TRBV7-9 to TRBJ1-4; D call uncertain. The CDR3 extends over 16 amino acids. Germline V CDR1 and CDR2: SEHNR, FQNEAQ (reference sequence). V gave up 1 base and J gave up 3 bases, with 12 bases separating them. The CDR3 DNA follows: TGTGCCAGCAGCTTAGGTATGGCGGGAGCTAATGAAAAACTGTTTTTT. This encodes CASSLGMAGANEKLFF.

This chain connects TRBV18 to TRBJ2-1; a weak D match, TRBD2 (5 bases). The CDR3 runs to 15 residues. Trimming removed 3 bases from V and 8 bases from J, with 17 bases in between. Germline V CDR1 and CDR2: KGHSH, LQKENI. Here the CDR3 DNA reads TGTGCCAGCTCACCTCGTCCTGACTATACCGATGAGCAGTTCTTC. Translation gives CASSPRPDYTDEQFF.

The chain joins TRBV9 to TRBJ2-2; no firm D call. Per germline, CDR1 SGDLS and CDR2 YYNGEE. This CDR3 region has 13 residues. The V gene lost 0 bases and the J gene lost 4 bases, with 4 bases spanning the gap. The CDR3 spells CASSVVRTGELFF. As DNA, the CDR3 is TGTGCCAGCAGCGTAGTTCGCACCGGGGAGCTGTTTTTT.

The CDR3 sequence is CASSLGGTVNEKLFF. CDR3 DNA sequence: TGTGCCAGCAGCTTAGGTGGGACAGTTAATGAAAAACTGTTTTTT. V and J are TRBV7-9 and TRBJ1-4, with 7 bases matching TRBD1. This CDR3 spans 15 amino acids. J gave up 4 bases and V 1 base, and 3 bases lay outside the gene matches. The germline V gene encodes CDR1 SEHNR and CDR2 FQNEAQ (reference sequence).

The rearrangement joins TRBV7-9 to TRBJ2-3; D uncertain. V was trimmed by 3 bases and J by 8 bases, leaving 9 bases between them. Germline assignment: CDR1 SEHNR and CDR2 FQNEAQ (reference sequence). The CDR3 extends over 12 amino acids. Here the CDR3 DNA reads TGTGCCAGCAGCTTGATTAGTCCTACGCAGTATTTT. It is translated as CASSLISPTQYF.

This rearrangement joins TRBV7-9 to TRBJ1-4, with 9 bases identical to TRBD1. CDR3 length: 12 residues. The junction had 2 bases not matched to a gene; V was cut back by 11 bases and J by 4 bases. The germline gives CDR1 SEHNR, CDR2 FQNEAQ (reference sequence). The CDR3 nucleotides are TGTGCCGGACAGGGGATTAATGAAAAACTGTTTTTT. Its protein is CAGQGINEKLFF.

A single count supports this clone. The genes are TRBV9 and TRBJ1-2; weak D call: TRBD1 (5 bases). Looked up from germline, CDR1 is SGDLS and CDR2 is YYNGEE. Trimming stripped 0 bases from V and 7 bases from J, with 13 bases between. The CDR3 is 14 residues long. The chain's CDR3 is CASSVAFWGTGYTF. CDR3 in DNA: TGTGCCAGCAGCGTAGCATTTTGGGGGACTGGCTACACCTTC.

The chain carries TRBV19 and TRBJ1-1; D unclear. V was shortened by 3 bases and J by 3 bases, with 8 bases between the two germline ends. Germline V gene sequence: CDR1 LNHDA, CDR2 SQIVND (reference sequence). The CDR3 is 13 residues long. The DNA of the CDR3 is TGTGCCAGTAGTATTGGGTTTGACACTGAAGCTTTCTTT. Translation: CASSIGFDTEAFF. The whole variable domain, filled in from reference TRBV19 and TRBJ1-1, reads DGGITQSPKYLFRKEGQNVTLSCEQNLNHDAMYWYRQDPGQGLRLIYYSQIVNDFQKGDIAEGYSVSREKKESFPLTVTSAQKNPTAFYLCASSIGFDTEAFFGQGTRLTVV.

V gene TRBV7-2 combines with J gene TRBJ2-1, with a possible D match to TRBD2 (5 bases). The germline V gene has CDR1 SGHTA and CDR2 FQGNSA. This CDR3 region has 15 residues. Trimming stripped 2 bases from V and 8 bases from J, with 16 bases between. The CDR3 here is CASSLRTRSWDEQFF. DNA of the CDR3: TGTGCCAGCAGCTTACGAACTAGATCATGGGATGAGCAGTTCTTC.